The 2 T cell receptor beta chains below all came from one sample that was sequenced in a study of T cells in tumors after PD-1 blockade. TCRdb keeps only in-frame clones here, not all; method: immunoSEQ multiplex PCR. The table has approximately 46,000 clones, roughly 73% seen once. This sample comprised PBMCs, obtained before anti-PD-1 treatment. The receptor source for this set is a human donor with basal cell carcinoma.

CDR3 amino acids: CASSRTEAFF. Written as DNA, the CDR3 is TGTGCCAGCAGCCGTACTGAAGCTTTCTTT. This chain uses TRBV28 with TRBJ1-1; the D is unclear. CDR1 is MDHEN and CDR2 is SYDVKM in the germline V gene. Deletions cut 6 bases from V and 5 bases from J, with 4 bases between. The CDR3 sequence is 10 residues long.

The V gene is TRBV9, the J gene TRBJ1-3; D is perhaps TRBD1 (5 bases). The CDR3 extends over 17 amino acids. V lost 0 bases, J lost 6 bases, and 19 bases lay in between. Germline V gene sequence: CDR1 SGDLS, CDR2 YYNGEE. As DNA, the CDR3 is TGTGCCAGCAGCGTAGCTCGAGGGACGGGTGATTTAAACACCATATATTTT. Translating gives CASSVARGTGDLNTIYF.